This entry is about one TCR beta chain. Its specificity is unknown. This sample stems from a study of post-analysis software for immune sequencing data. Germline CDR1 MDHEN, CDR2 SYDVKM. The CDR3 has 17 amino acids. With V trimmed by 2 bases and J by 4 bases, 10 bases remained unmatched. Sequencing libraries made from TCR beta cDNA carried unique molecular identifiers. The authors obtained about 520,000 cDNA molecules from roughly 1 to 10 million T cells. TCRdb recomputed calls from the PCR reads with MiXCR, one row per CDR3 protein. This table holds roughly 170,000 distinct CDR3 sequences, approximately 30% found once. Study results and caveats: Roughly five TRBV segments appeared more often in patients than in controls, and TRBV5-6, TRBV5-1 and TRBV20-1 were among these.

The chain employs TRBV28 and TRBJ2-3; the match to TRBD2 covers 9 bases. This receptor was obtained from a girl between 5 and 17 years old with multiple sclerosis. Sequenced: blood. In nucleotides, the CDR3 is TGTGCCAGCAGTTTACCCAATAGCGGGAGTATCCCAGATACGCAGTATTTT. Its protein product is CASSLPNSGSIPDTQYF.